The clone carrying this T cell receptor (beta chain) came up many times. The V and J ends lost 6 bases and 8 bases respectively, with 17 bases between them. CDR3 length: 14 residues. TCRdb re-derived calls from the reads in MiXCR, one entry per CDR3 protein. The data contain roughly 640,000 distinct CDR3 sequences, 20% to 25% of them singletons. This entry comes from a study of T cell repertoires in cytomegalovirus infection. Study information: Through public TCR beta signatures, both CMV infection and matching HLA type were indicated.

Sequenced input: CD8+ T cells from PBMCs. The sequence was obtained from a human donor in good health (CMV status not recorded). Some clones in this sample may be carry-over from other donors' samples. This sequence joins TRBV12-3 or TRBV12-4 and TRBJ2-1; D possibly matches TRBD1 or TRBD2 (5 bases each). CDR3 sequence reads: CASSRPGTLYEQFF. CDR3 DNA: TGTGCCAGCAGCAGGCCCGGGACCCTATATGAGCAGTTCTTC.